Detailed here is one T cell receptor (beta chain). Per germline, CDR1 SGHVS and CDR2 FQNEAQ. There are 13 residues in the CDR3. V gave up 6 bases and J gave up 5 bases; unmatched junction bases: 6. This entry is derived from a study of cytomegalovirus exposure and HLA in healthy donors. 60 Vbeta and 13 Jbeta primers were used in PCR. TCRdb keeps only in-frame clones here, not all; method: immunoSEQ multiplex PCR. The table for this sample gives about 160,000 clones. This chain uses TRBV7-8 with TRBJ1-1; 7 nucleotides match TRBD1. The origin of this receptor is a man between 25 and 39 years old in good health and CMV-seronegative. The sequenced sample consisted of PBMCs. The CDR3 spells CASRPTGWTEAFF. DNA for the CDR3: TGTGCCAGCAGACCGACAGGGTGGACTGAAGCTTTCTTT.